This T cell receptor (beta chain) was sequenced during a study of blood T cell repertoires in COVID-19. In the study's own analysis: Amplifying reference gene primers gave estimates of nucleated cell counts. Assay: immunoSEQ multiplex PCR; the TCRdb copy retains only in-frame clones and omits some. That table furnishes V, J and clone size, whereas the DNA furnished D and trimming. This sample has hundreds of thousands of clones, with around nine tenths found just once. The CDR3 extends over 16 amino acids. V was trimmed by 3 bases and J by 7 bases, leaving 21 bases between them. Germline V gene data show CDR1 as SGHDN and CDR2 as FVKESK. Clinical history as reported by participants underpinned cohort assignment.

The chain recombines TRBV14 with TRBJ1-2, with D possibly TRBD1 on 5 matching bases. The TCR was taken from a young woman with acute COVID-19. Sequencing input: PBMCs or T cells enriched from blood (not recorded which). CDR3: CASSHDSGIGPGGYTF. CDR3 DNA sequence: TGTGCCAGCAGCCACGATTCAGGGATAGGGCCCGGTGGCTACACCTTC.